The sequence of this T cell receptor (beta chain) was determined in a study of identical twins listed by TCRdb under 2016. Describing the broader study: To test whether fetal clonotypes persist, this study deep-sequenced TCR alpha and beta repertoires from monozygotic twins, from unrelated adults of various ages, and from cord blood. Replicate twin experiments were performed at different times using different library preparation protocols to rule out contamination.

Libraries came from 5' RACE. Sequencing relied on an Illumina HiSeq 2000. Template switching added a universal primer binding site, and the final cDNA carried a unique molecular identifier that allowed TCR cDNA molecules to be counted accurately. Specific primers in the conserved constant-segment region were used to synthesize first-strand cDNA for the TCR alpha and beta chains. To control for contamination, every cDNA library carried two barcodes: a SMART-Mk sample barcode plus Illumina barcodes. TruSeq adapter sequences, together with Illumina sample barcodes, were added in two successive PCR steps. The TCR alpha and beta cDNA libraries were sequenced on the Illumina HiSeq platform using custom primers. In the source study's methods: Raw reads were processed with MiGEC to extract unique molecular identifiers, and MiXCR was used to determine CDR3 positions. For each individual, recombination models were inferred using an EM algorithm with the repgenHMM and IGoR tools. The tcR package in R was used for shared clonotype analysis, with sharing normalized by the product of cloneset sizes. To study raw recombination without the effects of thymic and clonal selection, out-of-frame nonproductive sequences were analyzed. TCRdb reanalyzed the raw reads on its own, using fastp at Q25 for trimming and MiXCR for clone calling, and kept in-frame beta chains. Under each unique CDR3 protein, matching rows form one entry showing the most common genes and DNA. TCRdb's processing, not the study's, gives the V and J calls here. This sample is represented by 350,000 to 500,000 distinct CDR3 sequences; less than 20% of them were singletons. The biggest ten clones account for 9.5% to 15% of the sample.

The germline V gene supplies CDR1 SGHVS and CDR2 FNYEAQ. After removal of 3 bases from V and 8 bases from J, the junction retains 9 bases not matched to a gene. Including the terminal cysteine and phenylalanine, the CDR3 comprises 15 residues. The only DNA kept is the CDR3, 45 bases in frame from the first base. What the research found in general, with its limitations: Compared with coincidental sharing between unrelated individuals, out-of-frame TCR alpha sequences shared between twins showed an excess of sequences with low generation probability. Zero-insertion analyses could be partly confounded by invariant T cells such as MAIT and iNKT, though diverse VJ usage argued against such confounding for most clonotypes. Abundant cord blood beta clonotypes carried fewer insertions; young adult naive repertoires showed a weaker similar trend, while memory repertoires showed none. Because the same donors could not be followed over many years, the conclusions relied on cross-sectional statistical analysis. The excess sharing between twins in beta out-of-frame sequences was weaker because fewer shared sequences reduced the signal-to-noise ratio. Recombination models systematically underestimated out-of-frame TCR alpha sharing in monozygotic twins but agreed with sharing between unrelated individuals.

Every donor in the study was a healthy Caucasian. Three unrelated non-twin adults were additionally sequenced: a male aged 18 to 30, a male aged 50 to 59 and a female aged 50 to 59. Using Miltenyi CD45RO+ enrichment and human naive T-cell isolation kits, memory (CD45RO+) and naive T cells were isolated from PBMC. Many counts were recorded for this clonotype. Its antigen is unknown. No quality values exist for individual bases; no much larger clone is one base distant. The sequencing sample was made of naive T cells sorted from blood. Per the publication, the cell subset or site label means: cells isolated with a human naive T-cell isolation kit. The chain is encoded by TRBV7-6 joined to TRBJ1-4, with TRBD1 identical over 7 junction bases. This clonotype originated in a middle-aged man in good health. The nucleotide sequence is given as TGTGCCAGCAGCTTGCTACAGGGGAATGGGGAAAAACTGTTTTTT. Its product reads: CASSLLQGNGEKLFF.